This T cell receptor beta chain stems from a study of T cells in Graves' hyperthyroidism and ophthalmopathy. The CDR3 length is 13 residues, termini included. Looked up from germline, CDR1 is SNHLY and CDR2 is FYNNEI. The CDR3 regions of TCR beta were amplified from RNA transcripts. First-round RT-PCR with HTBI primers amplified the TCR CDR3 region. MiXCR, applied by TCRdb to the multiplex PCR reads, yields one record per CDR3 protein. The sample has roughly 640,000 distinct CDR3 sequences, more than 15% seen once; the top ten hold more than 3%. This clonotype has at least ten counts. The DNA is left out, because the CDR3 cannot be placed on it with certainty; the CDR3 is given as TCRdb lists it.

J is TRBJ1-2 and V is TRBV2; TRBD1 reflects the table's D call only, with no check against the DNA. Input material: blood. The TCR originated in a woman aged 40 to 49 with Graves' ophthalmopathy. CDR3: CASSTSGDLNYTF.